This T cell receptor beta chain was profiled in a study of response to subunit inactivated influenza vaccine. Overall study results and limits: Only a handful of new T cells, the authors suggested, are recruited with each seasonal influenza vaccination.

The ends were cut back, 6 bases at V and 8 bases at J, with 14 bases in the middle. The CDR3 sequence is 13 residues long. CDR1 MNHNS and CDR2 SASEGT come from the germline V gene. This clonotype occurred many times. Antigen: not known. TCRdb redid the calling of the RT-PCR reads with MiXCR, one entry per CDR3 protein. The sample has 530,000 or so distinct CDR3 sequences, 12% seen once. The receptor comes from a man in his fifties or sixties who received an inactivated influenza vaccine. Specimen: PBMCs from blood, collected on the day of vaccination. The chain recombines TRBV6-1 with TRBJ2-1; D tentatively fits TRBD1 or TRBD2 (5 bases each). The CDR3 region has the DNA TGTGCCAGCAGCCTGGGACCGCCGGATGAGCAGTTCTTC. Its protein is CASSLGPPDEQFF.